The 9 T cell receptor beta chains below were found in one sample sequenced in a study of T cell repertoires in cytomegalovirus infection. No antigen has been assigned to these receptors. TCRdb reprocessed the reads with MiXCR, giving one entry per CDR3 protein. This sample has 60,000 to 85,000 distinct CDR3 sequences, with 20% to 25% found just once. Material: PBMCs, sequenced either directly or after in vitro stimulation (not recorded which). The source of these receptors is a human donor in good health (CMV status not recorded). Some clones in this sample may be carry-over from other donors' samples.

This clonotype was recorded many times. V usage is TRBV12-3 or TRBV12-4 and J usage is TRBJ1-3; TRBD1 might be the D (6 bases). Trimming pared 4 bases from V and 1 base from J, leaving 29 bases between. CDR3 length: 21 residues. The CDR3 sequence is CASSYQKPGAWTEPSGNTIYF. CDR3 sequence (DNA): TGTGCCAGCAGTTACCAAAAACCGGGGGCTTGGACGGAGCCTTCTGGAAACACCATATATTTT.

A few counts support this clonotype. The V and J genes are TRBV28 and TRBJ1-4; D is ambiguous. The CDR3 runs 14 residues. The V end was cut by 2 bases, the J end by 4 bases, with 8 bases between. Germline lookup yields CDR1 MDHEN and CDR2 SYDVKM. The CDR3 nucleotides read TGTGCCAGCAGTTTAGGAGGTATTAATGAAAAACTGTTTTTT. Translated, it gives CASSLGGINEKLFF.

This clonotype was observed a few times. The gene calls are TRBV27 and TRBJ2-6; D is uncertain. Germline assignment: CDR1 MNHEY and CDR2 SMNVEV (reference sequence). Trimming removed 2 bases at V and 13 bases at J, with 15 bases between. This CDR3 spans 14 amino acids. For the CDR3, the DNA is TGTGCCAGCAGTTTAGGAAGTGCCGCCCGGGTCCTGACTTTC. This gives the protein CASSLGSAARVLTF.

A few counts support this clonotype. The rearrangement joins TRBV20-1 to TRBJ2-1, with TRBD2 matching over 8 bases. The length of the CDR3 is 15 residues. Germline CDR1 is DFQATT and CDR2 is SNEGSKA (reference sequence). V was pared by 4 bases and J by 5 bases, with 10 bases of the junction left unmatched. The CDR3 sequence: CSANPWGAGDNEQFF. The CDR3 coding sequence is TGCAGTGCTAACCCCTGGGGAGCGGGAGACAATGAGCAGTTCTTC.

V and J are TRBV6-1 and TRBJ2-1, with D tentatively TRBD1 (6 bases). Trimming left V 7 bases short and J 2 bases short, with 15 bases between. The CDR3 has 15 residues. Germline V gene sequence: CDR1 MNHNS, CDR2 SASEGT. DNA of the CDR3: TGTGCCAGCACCCCCAGGGGCCCTACCTACAATGAGCAGTTCTTC. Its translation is CASTPRGPTYNEQFF.

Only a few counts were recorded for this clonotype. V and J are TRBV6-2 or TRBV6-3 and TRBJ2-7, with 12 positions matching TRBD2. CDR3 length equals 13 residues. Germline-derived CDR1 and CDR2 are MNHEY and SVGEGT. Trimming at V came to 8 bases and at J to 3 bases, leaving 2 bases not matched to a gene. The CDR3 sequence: CASGLAGHYEQYV. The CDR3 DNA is TGTGCCAGCGGACTAGCGGGACACTACGAGCAGTACGTC.

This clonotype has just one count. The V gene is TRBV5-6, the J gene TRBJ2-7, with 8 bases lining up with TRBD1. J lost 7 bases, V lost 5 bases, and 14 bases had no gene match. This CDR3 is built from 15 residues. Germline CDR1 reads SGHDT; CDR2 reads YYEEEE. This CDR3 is CASSSISLTGVEQYF. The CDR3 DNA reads TGTGCCAGCAGTTCGATCTCCCTGACAGGGGTTGAGCAGTACTTC.

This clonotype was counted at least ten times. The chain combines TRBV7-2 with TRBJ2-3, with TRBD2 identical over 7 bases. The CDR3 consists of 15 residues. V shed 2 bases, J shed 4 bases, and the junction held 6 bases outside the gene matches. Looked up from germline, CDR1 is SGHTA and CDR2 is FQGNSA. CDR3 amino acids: CASSLSAGDPDTQYF. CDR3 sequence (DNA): TGTGCCAGCAGCTTATCGGCGGGAGATCCAGATACGCAGTATTTT.

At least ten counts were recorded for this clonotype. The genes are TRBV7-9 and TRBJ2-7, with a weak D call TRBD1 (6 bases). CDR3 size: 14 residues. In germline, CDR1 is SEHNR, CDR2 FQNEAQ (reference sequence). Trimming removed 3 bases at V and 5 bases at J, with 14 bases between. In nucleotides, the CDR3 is TGTGCCAGCAGCTTTACAGGGAAGGGTGACGAGCAGTACTTC. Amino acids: CASSFTGKGDEQYF.